This T cell receptor beta chain was sequenced during a study of CXCR3-negative and CXCR3-positive naive CD8 T cells. The study's findings and limits: Relative to CXCR3-negative naive cells, CXCR3-positive naive cells had more hydrophobic TRB CDR3s. Naive CXCR3-negative cells resembled naive CXCR3-positive cells in TRBV-TRBJ usage; memory cells differed. Fresh PBMCs went into most assays, and CXCR3 expression partly declined after cryopreservation.

The authors gated naive CD8+ T cells as CD45RO-CCR7+CD27+CD95-. cDNA libraries for TRB were generated by 5' RACE incorporating UMI labels. TCRdb reworked the 5' RACE reads into one entry per CDR3 protein, no DNA. The listing records about 98,000 distinct CDR3 sequences. As concerns this clonotype: Its target is not known.

The CDR3 extends over 17 amino acids. CDR1 is SGHTA and CDR2 is FQGNSA in the germline V gene. This receptor was taken from a human donor in good health. Some clones in this sample may be carry-over from other donors' samples. The rearrangement uses TRBV7-2 and TRBJ2-3; lacking DNA, the TRBD1 call made by TCRdb goes unchecked. Input material: naive CXCR3+ CD8+ T cells from blood. Noted subset: CD45RO-CCR7+CD27+CD95- naive CD8+ T cells expressing CXCR3 (TNR3+). This CDR3 reads CASSLILSGGVGDTQYF.